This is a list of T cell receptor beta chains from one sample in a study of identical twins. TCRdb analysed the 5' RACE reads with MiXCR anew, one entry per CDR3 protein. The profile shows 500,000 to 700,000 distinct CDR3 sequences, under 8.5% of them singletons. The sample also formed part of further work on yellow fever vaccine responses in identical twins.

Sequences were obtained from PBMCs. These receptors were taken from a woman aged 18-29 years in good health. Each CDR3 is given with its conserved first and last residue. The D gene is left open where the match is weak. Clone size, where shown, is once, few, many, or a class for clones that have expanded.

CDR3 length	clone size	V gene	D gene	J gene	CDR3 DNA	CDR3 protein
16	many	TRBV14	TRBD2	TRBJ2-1	TGTGCCAGCAGCCAAGTATGGACTAGCGGGAAGAGTGAGCAGTTCTTC	CASSQVWTSGKSEQFF
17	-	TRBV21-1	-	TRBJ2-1	TGTGCCAGCAGCAAAACCCCGGGACTAGCGGGAGATGGTGAGCAGTTCTTC	CASSKTPGLAGDGEQFF
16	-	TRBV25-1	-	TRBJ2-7	TGTGCCAGCAGTGAAAAGACAGGTTCCCTACCCTACGAGCAGTACTTC	CASSEKTGSLPYEQYF
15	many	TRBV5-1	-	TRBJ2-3	TGCGCCAGCAGCTTGGGACGGGGAGGCACAGATACGCAGTATTTT	CASSLGRGGTDTQYF
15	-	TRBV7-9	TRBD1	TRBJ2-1	TGTGCCAGCGGCCCTGGGACAGGGGGTTTGGATGAGCAGTTCTTC	CASGPGTGGLDEQFF
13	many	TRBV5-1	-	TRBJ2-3	TGCGCCAGCAGCTTAGACAACACAGATACGCAGTATTTT	CASSLDNTDTQYF
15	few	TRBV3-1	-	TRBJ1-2	TGTGCCAGCAGCCATTACATGGGGGTTGAAGATGGCTACACCTTC	CASSHYMGVEDGYTF
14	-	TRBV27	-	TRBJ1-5	TGTGCCAGCAGGGGAGACAGTAGCAATCAGCCCCAGCATTTT	CASRGDSSNQPQHF
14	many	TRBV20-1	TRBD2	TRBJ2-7	TGCAGTGCTAGAGATCGGGCGGGAGGCTACGAGCAGTACTTC	CSARDRAGGYEQYF
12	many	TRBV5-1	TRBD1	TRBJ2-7	TGCGCCAGCAGCGAGGACAGGCTCGAGCAGTACTTC	CASSEDRLEQYF
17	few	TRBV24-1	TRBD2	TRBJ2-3	TGTGCCACCAGTGAATCAAGACTAGCGGGAAACACAGATACGCAGTATTTT	CATSESRLAGNTDTQYF
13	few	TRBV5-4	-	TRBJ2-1	TGTGCCAGCAGCGAGACAGTCGGGGATGAGCAGTTCTTC	CASSETVGDEQFF
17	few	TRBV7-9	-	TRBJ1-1	TGTGCCAGCAGGCCATTGGACCTGGGCAGGGTGGACACTGAAGCTTTCTTT	CASRPLDLGRVDTEAFF
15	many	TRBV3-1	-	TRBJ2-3	TGTGCCAGCAGCCAGTTAATTGGGGTCACAGATACGCAGTATTTT	CASSQLIGVTDTQYF
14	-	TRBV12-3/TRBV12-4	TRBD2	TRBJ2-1	TGTGCCAGCACCCCGGGACTAGCGGACAATGAGCAGTTCTTC	CASTPGLADNEQFF
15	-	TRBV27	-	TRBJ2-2	TGTGCCAGCAGTTTATTCGGGACCCCGGCCGGGGAGCTGTTTTTT	CASSLFGTPAGELFF
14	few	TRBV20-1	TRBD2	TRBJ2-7	TGCAGTGCTAGAGAGTTAGCGGGAAGCTACGAGCAGTACTTC	CSARELAGSYEQYF
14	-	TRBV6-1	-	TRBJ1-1	TGTGCCAGCAAAGAACAGGGTTGGTTTTCTGAAGCTTTCTTT	CASKEQGWFSEAFF
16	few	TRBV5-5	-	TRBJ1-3	TGTGCCAGCAGCTCGAAAGGTGTAGGCTCTGGAAACACCATATATTTT	CASSSKGVGSGNTIYF
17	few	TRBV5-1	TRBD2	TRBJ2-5	TGCGCCAGCAGCTTGGGTAGCGGGAGCATTTTGGCGGAGACCCAGTACTTC	CASSLGSGSILAETQYF
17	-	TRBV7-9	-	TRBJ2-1	TGTGCCAGCAGCTTAGGTCCAGCGGGCAGTACTTACAATGAGCAGTTCTTC	CASSLGPAGSTYNEQFF
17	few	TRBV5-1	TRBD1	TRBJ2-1	TGCGCCAGCAGCTTGGGTCCGGGACAGAGAACAAACAATGAGCAGTTCTTC	CASSLGPGQRTNNEQFF
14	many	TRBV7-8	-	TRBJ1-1	TGTGCCAGCAGCCCACCAATGGCGAACACTGAAGCTTTCTTT	CASSPPMANTEAFF
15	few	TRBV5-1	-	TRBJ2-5	TGCGCCAGCACCAATAGTTGGGGGGCACAAGAGACCCAGTACTTC	CASTNSWGAQETQYF
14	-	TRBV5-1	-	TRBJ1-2	TGCGCCAGCAGCTTGGATGCAGGGGTTAGTGGCTACACCTTC	CASSLDAGVSGYTF
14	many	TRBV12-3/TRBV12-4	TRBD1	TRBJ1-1	TGTGCCAGCAGATCCTCTACAGGGGGCACTGAAGCTTTCTTT	CASRSSTGGTEAFF
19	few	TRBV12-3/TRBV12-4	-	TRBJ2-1	TGTGCCAGCAGTTTCGTCACGTCCGGGGGGCACATATCTTACAATGAGCAGTTCTTC	CASSFVTSGGHISYNEQFF
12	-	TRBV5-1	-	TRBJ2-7	TGCGCCAGCAGCCCTGTCGCCCGCGAGCAGTACTTC	CASSPVAREQYF
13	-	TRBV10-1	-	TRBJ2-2	TGCGCCAGCAGTGAGTCGTACGGCCGCCCCCTGTTTTTT	CASSESYGRPLFF
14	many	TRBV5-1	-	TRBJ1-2	TGTGCCAGCAGCTTAGACCGGGCCAACTATGGCTACACCTTC	CASSLDRANYGYTF
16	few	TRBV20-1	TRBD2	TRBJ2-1	TGCAGTGCTGGAACTAGCGGGAGATTCTCCTACAATGAGCAGTTCTTC	CSAGTSGRFSYNEQFF
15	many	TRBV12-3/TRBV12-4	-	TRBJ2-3	TGTGCCAGCAGCCCTCAAAGGACAGTCCAAGATACGCAGTATTTT	CASSPQRTVQDTQYF
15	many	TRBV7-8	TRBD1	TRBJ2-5	TGTGCCAGCAGCCGACCGCGACAGGGACAAGAGACCCAGTACTTC	CASSRPRQGQETQYF
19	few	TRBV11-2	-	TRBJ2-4	TGTGCCAGCAGCTTAGATTCCGGGCAGGGGATAGGTCGCAAAAACATTCAGTACTTC	CASSLDSGQGIGRKNIQYF
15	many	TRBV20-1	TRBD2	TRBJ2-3	TGCAGTGCTCCAGGACTAGCGGGAGAATCAGATACGCAGTATTTT	CSAPGLAGESDTQYF
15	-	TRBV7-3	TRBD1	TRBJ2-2	TGTGCCAGCCTAAGGGACAGTCACTTCACCGGGGAGCTGTTTTTT	CASLRDSHFTGELFF
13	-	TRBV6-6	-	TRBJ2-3	TGTGCCAGCAGTTGGGCTACCACAGATACGCAGTATTTT	CASSWATTDTQYF
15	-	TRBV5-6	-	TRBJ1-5	TGTGCCAGCGGATTCGGACATACTAGCAATCAGCCCCAGCATTTT	CASGFGHTSNQPQHF
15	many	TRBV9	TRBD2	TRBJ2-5	TGTGCCAGCAGCACCACAGCGGGATTGGGAGAGACCCAGTACTTC	CASSTTAGLGETQYF
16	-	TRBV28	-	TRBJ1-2	TGTGCCAGCAGTTTTATGGGACAAGGACGCTCCTATGGCTACACCTTC	CASSFMGQGRSYGYTF
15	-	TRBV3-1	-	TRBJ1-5	TGTGCCAGCAGCCAAGATTACGGGGGCGGTCAGCCCCAGCATTTT	CASSQDYGGGQPQHF
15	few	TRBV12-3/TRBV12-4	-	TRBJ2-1	TGTGCCAGCAGTCCCTCCGGGACTTGGGGGAATGAGCAGTTCTTC	CASSPSGTWGNEQFF
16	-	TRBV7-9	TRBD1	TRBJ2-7	TGTGCCAGCAGCTCCAGAGCGACGCGACAGGGCGGCGAGCAGTACTTC	CASSSRATRQGGEQYF
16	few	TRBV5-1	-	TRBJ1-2	TGCGCCAGCAGCTCGGAACTACCAGGAGGTCACTATGGCTACACCTTC	CASSSELPGGHYGYTF
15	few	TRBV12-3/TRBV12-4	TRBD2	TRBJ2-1	TGTGCCAGCGCTGGGACTAGCGGGAGTTCAAATGAGCAGTTCTTC	CASAGTSGSSNEQFF
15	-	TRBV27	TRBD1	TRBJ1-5	TGTGCCAGCCCACCGGGACAGGGGGCGGAACAGCCCCAGCATTTT	CASPPGQGAEQPQHF
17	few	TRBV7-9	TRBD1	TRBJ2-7	TGTGCCAGCAGCTCCTTTCCATACCGGACAGGGGGCGCGGAGCAGTACTTC	CASSSFPYRTGGAEQYF
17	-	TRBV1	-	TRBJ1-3	TGCACCAGCAGCCCCCGCTTTTGGCCAGGGTGCTGTAGCACCATATATTTT	CTSSPRFWPGCCSTIYF
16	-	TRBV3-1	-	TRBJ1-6	TGTGCCAGCAGCCATGGGACGGAGACCTATAATTCACCCCTCCACTTT	CASSHGTETYNSPLHF
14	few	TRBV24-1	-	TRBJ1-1	TGTGCCACCAGTGCCAGAGGAGGGAACACTGAAGCTTTCTTT	CATSARGGNTEAFF
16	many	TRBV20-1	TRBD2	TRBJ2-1	TGCAGTGCTTCCCGAATTGGACTAGCGGGGACACGTGAGCAGTTCTTC	CSASRIGLAGTREQFF
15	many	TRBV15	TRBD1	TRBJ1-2	TGTGCCACCAGCAGGGACAGGGGGCTAGAATATGGCTACACCTTC	CATSRDRGLEYGYTF
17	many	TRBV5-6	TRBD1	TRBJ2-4	TGTGCCAGCAGCAAGGCCGGGACAGGGGTCAGAGCAAACATTCAGTACTTC	CASSKAGTGVRANIQYF
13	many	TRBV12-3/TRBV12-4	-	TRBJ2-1	TGTGCCAGCAGTTTCGGACCGAGCGTTGAGCAGTTCTTC	CASSFGPSVEQFF